The rows below give T cell receptor beta chains drawn from one sample of a study of response to subunit inactivated influenza vaccine. TCRdb re-called the RT-PCR reads through MiXCR, storing one row per CDR3 protein. The repertoire holds roughly 700,000 distinct CDR3 sequences, 14% seen once, with around 7% in the top ten. The sample in question was PBMCs from blood, obtained 14 days before vaccination. These receptors were taken from a man aged 50-60 years who received an inactivated influenza vaccine. Each CDR3 is given without its conserved first and last residue.

V gene: TRBV20-1; J gene: TRBJ2-1; CDR3 protein: LPWGGTNEQF
V gene: TRBV7-9; J gene: TRBJ2-7; CDR3 protein: ASSRPGSHLNGEQY
V gene: TRBV29-1; J gene: TRBJ2-7; CDR3 protein: SVSPKGAVYEQY
V gene: TRBV20-1; J gene: TRBJ1-5; CDR3 protein: SAQGQGVNQPQH
V gene: TRBV5-1; J gene: TRBJ2-5; CDR3 protein: ASGLQRGSQETQY
V gene: TRBV12-3/TRBV12-4; J gene: TRBJ1-2; CDR3 protein: ASSRTGLHYGYT
V gene: TRBV20-1; J gene: TRBJ1-5; CDR3 protein: SAATQGLSNQPQH
V gene: TRBV12-3/TRBV12-4; J gene: TRBJ2-7; CDR3 protein: ASSWGQPTYEQY
V gene: TRBV29-1; J gene: TRBJ1-1; CDR3 protein: SVGTGGRNTEAF
V gene: TRBV20-1; J gene: TRBJ1-4; CDR3 protein: SARARGINEKLF
V gene: TRBV6-1; J gene: TRBJ2-3; CDR3 protein: ASKDPGTMWADTQY
V gene: TRBV6-2/TRBV6-3; J gene: TRBJ2-7; CDR3 protein: ASTKRGTSVYEQY
V gene: TRBV12-3/TRBV12-4; J gene: TRBJ2-1; CDR3 protein: ATSRQGNNEQF
V gene: TRBV10-3; J gene: TRBJ1-1; CDR3 protein: AIRPGTGGGGAQNTEAF
V gene: TRBV14; J gene: TRBJ1-4; CDR3 protein: ASSRDRKNEKLF
V gene: TRBV2; J gene: TRBJ2-3; CDR3 protein: ASSGATETTQY
V gene: TRBV12-3/TRBV12-4; J gene: TRBJ1-5; CDR3 protein: ASTWGLTNQPQH
V gene: TRBV20-1; J gene: TRBJ2-3; CDR3 protein: SARRSVADTQY
V gene: TRBV27; J gene: TRBJ2-1; CDR3 protein: ASSFFLVTSYNEQF
V gene: TRBV20-1; J gene: TRBJ1-1; CDR3 protein: SARDLLGRMNTEAF
V gene: TRBV5-1; J gene: TRBJ1-2; CDR3 protein: ASKAGGDSGYGYT
V gene: TRBV9; J gene: TRBJ2-5; CDR3 protein: ASSVLAGGQETQY
V gene: TRBV28; J gene: TRBJ2-7; CDR3 protein: ASSLLPGHPS
V gene: TRBV7-9; J gene: TRBJ1-1; CDR3 protein: ASSTQMGLGTEAF
V gene: TRBV7-8; J gene: TRBJ2-1; CDR3 protein: ASSLSSGRGAYNEQF
V gene: TRBV29-1; J gene: TRBJ2-5; CDR3 protein: SVGGHQGETQY
V gene: TRBV11-3; J gene: TRBJ2-1; CDR3 protein: ASSLYDGNEQF
V gene: TRBV7-2; J gene: TRBJ2-1; CDR3 protein: ASSFQGGGADEQF
V gene: TRBV27; J gene: TRBJ2-3; CDR3 protein: ASSLLPYSGSTDTQY
V gene: TRBV2; J gene: TRBJ1-5; CDR3 protein: ASSERTGVGQPQH
V gene: TRBV4-2; J gene: TRBJ1-1; CDR3 protein: ASSQVVGDRYRTEAF
V gene: TRBV6-1; J gene: TRBJ2-1; CDR3 protein: ASSDAEVNEQF
V gene: TRBV5-1; J gene: TRBJ2-7; CDR3 protein: ASSLAGKPTYEQY
V gene: TRBV20-1; J gene: TRBJ2-1; CDR3 protein: SARPGRGF
V gene: TRBV29-1; J gene: TRBJ2-3; CDR3 protein: SGSRFRAGVSTDTQY
V gene: TRBV15; J gene: TRBJ1-1; CDR3 protein: ATSRDDRGFWAF
V gene: TRBV3-1; J gene: TRBJ1-1; CDR3 protein: ASSQERQEAF